These 5 T cell receptor beta chains came from one sample sequenced in a study of cytomegalovirus exposure and HLA in healthy donors. PCR employed 60 Vbeta and 13 Jbeta primers. Sequencing was performed with immunoSEQ multiplex PCR; in TCRdb, only in-frame clones are kept and a portion is missing. The sample lists roughly 110,000 clones; 70% to 75% were seen once. Sequenced: PBMCs. These receptors all stem from a female donor in good health and CMV-seronegative.

V gene TRBV5-1 combines with J gene TRBJ2-7; D perhaps matches TRBD1 (6 bases). V was clipped by 3 bases and J by 0 bases, with 13 bases between them. Germline loops: CDR1 SGHRS, CDR2 YFSETQ. The CDR3 is 15 amino acids. The CDR3 region has the DNA TGCGCCAGCAGCTCAGGCGACAGGTCCTCCTACGAGCAGTACTTC. Amino acid sequence: CASSSGDRSSYEQYF.

This chain joins TRBV29-1 and TRBJ2-7; 7 bases are shared with TRBD1. V shed 5 bases, J shed 2 bases, and the junction held 6 bases outside the gene matches. Germline V gene lookup returns CDR1 SQVTM and CDR2 ANQGSEA. There are 13 residues in the CDR3. The CDR3 sequence is CSVKTGTAYEQYF. Here the CDR3 DNA reads TGCAGCGTTAAAACCGGGACAGCCTACGAGCAGTACTTC.

This clone occurred a few times. The CDR3 sequence: CASSLNRPQETQYF. DNA for the CDR3: TGTGCCAGCAGCTTGAACAGACCCCAAGAGACCCAGTACTTC. The gene calls are TRBV13 and TRBJ2-5; no firm D call. CDR1 is PRHDT and CDR2 is FYEKMQ in the germline V gene (reference sequence). CDR3 length: 14 amino acids. Trimming left V 3 bases short and J 1 base short, with 9 bases between.

This clone has a handful of counts. The V and J genes are TRBV5-4 and TRBJ2-7; unclear D gene. Germline V gene data show CDR1 as SGHNT and CDR2 as YYREEE (reference sequence). Trimming took 4 bases from V and 0 from J, leaving 8 bases between them. The CDR3 runs 13 residues. CDR3 DNA: TGTGCCAGCAGCCCTAGATCCTCCTACGAGCAGTACTTC. This codes for CASSPRSSYEQYF.

V gene TRBV19 combines with J gene TRBJ2-1; weak D call: TRBD1 (6 bases). The CDR3 loop spans 18 amino acids. The V gene's germline CDR1 is LNHDA and CDR2 SQIVND (reference sequence). V shed 1 base and J shed 6 bases, with 22 bases lying between them. CDR3 nucleotide sequence: TGTGCCAGTAGTATAGTGCCCCGGGCTCGCCCACAGGGCAATGAGCAGTTCTTC. Translation gives CASSIVPRARPQGNEQFF.